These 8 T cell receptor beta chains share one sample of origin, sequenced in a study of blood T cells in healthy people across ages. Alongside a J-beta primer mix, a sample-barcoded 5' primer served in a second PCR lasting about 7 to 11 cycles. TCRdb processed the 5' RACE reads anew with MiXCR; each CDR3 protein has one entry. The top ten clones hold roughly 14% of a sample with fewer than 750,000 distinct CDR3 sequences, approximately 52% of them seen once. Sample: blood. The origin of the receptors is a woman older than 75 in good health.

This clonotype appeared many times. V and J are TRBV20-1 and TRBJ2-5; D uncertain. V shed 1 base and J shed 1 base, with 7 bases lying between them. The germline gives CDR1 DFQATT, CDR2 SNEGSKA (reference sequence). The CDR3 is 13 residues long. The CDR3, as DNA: TGCAGTGCTAGAGCTTCAACCCAAGAGACCCAGTACTTC. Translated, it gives CSARASTQETQYF.

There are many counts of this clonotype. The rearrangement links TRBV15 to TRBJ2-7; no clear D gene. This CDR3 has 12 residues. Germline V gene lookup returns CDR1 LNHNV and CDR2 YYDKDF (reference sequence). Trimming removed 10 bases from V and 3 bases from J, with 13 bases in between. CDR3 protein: CAISTAIYEQYF. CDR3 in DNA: TGTGCCATTTCGACTGCGATCTACGAGCAGTACTTC.

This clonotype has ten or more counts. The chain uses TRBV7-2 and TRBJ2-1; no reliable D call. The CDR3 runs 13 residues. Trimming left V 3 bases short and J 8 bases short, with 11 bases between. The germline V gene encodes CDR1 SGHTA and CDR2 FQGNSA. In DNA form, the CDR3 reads TGTGCCAGCAGCTTTTGGGCCTTCGATGAGCAGTTCTTC. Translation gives CASSFWAFDEQFF.

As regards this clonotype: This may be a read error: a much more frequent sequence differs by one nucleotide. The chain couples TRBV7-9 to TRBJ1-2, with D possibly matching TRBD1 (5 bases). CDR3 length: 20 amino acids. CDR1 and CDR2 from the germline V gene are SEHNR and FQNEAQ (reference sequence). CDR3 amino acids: CPSSTRGGSSRSPLLYGYTF. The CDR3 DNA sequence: TGTCCCAGCAGCACCCGCGGGGGAAGCAGCAGGTCCCCACTACTCTATGGCTACACCTTC.

CDR3: CASSRTLAGTDTQYF. The CDR3 DNA reads TGTGCCAGCAGTCGGACACTAGCGGGTACAGATACGCAGTATTTT. The genes are TRBV7-9 and TRBJ2-3; 9 nucleotides match TRBD2. CDR1 and CDR2 (germline): SEHNR, FQNEAQ (reference sequence). V lost 6 bases and J lost 3; bases outside the gene matches: 7. The CDR3 contains 15 residues.

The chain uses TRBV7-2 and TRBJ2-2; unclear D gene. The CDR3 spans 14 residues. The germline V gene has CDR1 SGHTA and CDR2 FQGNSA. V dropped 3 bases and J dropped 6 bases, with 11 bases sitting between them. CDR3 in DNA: TGTGCCAGCAGCTTTAGTAGGATCCCCGGGGAGCTGTTTTTT. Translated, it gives CASSFSRIPGELFF.

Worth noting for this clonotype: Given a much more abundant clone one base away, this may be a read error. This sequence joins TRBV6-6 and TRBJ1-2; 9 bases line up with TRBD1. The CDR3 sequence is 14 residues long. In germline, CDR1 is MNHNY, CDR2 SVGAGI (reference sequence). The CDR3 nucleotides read TGTGCCAGCAGTGACGGACAGGGGAACTATGGCCACACCTTC. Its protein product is CASSDGQGNYGHTF.

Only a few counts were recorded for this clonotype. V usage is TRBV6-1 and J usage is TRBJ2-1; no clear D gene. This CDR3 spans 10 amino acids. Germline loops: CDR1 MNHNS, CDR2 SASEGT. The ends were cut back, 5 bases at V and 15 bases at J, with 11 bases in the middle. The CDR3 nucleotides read TGTGCCAGCAGTAAGGTGTACACGTTCTTC. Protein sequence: CASSKVYTFF.